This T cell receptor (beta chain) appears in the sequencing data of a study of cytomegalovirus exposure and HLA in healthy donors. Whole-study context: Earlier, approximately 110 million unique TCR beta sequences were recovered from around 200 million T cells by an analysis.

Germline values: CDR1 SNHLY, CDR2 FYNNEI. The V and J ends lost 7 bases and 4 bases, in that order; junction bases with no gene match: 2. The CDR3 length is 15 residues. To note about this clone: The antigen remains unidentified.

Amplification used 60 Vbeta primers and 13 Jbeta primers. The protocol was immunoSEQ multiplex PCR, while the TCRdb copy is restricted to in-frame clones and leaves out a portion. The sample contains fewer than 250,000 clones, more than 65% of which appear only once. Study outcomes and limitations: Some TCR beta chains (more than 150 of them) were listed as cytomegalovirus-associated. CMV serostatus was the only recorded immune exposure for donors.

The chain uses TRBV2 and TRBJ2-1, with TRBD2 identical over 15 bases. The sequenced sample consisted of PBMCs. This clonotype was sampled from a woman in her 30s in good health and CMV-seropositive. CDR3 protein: CASTGTSGGYNEQFF. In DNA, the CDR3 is TGTGCCAGCACTGGGACTAGCGGGGGGTACAATGAGCAGTTCTTC.